This TCR beta chain was identified during a study of T-cell reconstitution after alpha-beta-depleted transplantation in children. It was with unique molecular identifiers that the TCRbeta library was prepared. TCRdb re-derived calls from the PCR reads in MiXCR, one entry per CDR3 protein. The sample carries some 80,000 distinct CDR3 sequences, 15% to 20% recorded once. Germline V CDR1 and CDR2: SNHLY, FYNNEI. Trimming cost V 8 bases and J 1 base, with 17 bases left between them. The CDR3 contains 15 residues. This clonotype was detected only a few times. Its antigen is still unknown. Study-level findings and limits: Where alpha-beta T cells came from about two months after transplant was reportedly several hundred expanded graft clones. Diversity of TCRbeta at day 60 was high in some patients, arising from surviving recipient T cells and thymic progenitors. T-cell counts and diversity were attributed mostly to newly produced T cells one year after transplant.

The TCR originated in a male patient between 2 and 10 years old who had a stem cell transplant for acute lymphoblastic leukemia, so the T cells may come from the graft donor. This rearrangement joins TRBV2 to TRBJ1-1, with a possible D match to TRBD1 (6 bases). The sample in question was PBMCs, mostly from graft donor cells, obtained 360 days after TCRalphabeta/CD19-depleted stem cell transplant. The CDR3 DNA reads TGTGCCAGCCGCCCGAGGAGGGGGACGAACACTGAAGCTTTCTTT. Its protein is CASRPRRGTNTEAFF.